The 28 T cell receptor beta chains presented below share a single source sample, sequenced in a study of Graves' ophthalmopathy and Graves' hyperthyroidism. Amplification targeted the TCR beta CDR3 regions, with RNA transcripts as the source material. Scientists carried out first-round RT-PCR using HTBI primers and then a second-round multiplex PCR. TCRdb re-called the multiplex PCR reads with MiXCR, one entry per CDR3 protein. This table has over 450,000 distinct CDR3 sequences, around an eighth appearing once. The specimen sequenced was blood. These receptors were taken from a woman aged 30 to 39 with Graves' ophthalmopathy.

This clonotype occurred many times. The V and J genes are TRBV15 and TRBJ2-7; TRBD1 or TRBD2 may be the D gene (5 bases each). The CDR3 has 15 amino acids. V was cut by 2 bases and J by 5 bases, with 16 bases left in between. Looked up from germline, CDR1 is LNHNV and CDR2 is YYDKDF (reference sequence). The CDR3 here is CATSRTTGTPDEQYF. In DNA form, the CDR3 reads TGTGCCACCAGCAGAACCACCGGGACCCCCGACGAGCAGTACTTC.

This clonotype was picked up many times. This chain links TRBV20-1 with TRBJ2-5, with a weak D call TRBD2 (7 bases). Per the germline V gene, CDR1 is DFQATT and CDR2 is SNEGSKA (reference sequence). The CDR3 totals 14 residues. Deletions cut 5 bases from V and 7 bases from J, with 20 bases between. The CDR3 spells CSAQGGAPSGTQYF. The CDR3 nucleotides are TGCAGTGCTCAAGGGGGGGCACCCAGTGGGACCCAGTACTTC.

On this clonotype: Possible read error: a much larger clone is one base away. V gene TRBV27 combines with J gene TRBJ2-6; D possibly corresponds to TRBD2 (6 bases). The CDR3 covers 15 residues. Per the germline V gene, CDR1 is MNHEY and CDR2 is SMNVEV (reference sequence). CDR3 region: CASSLWGVAANVLAF. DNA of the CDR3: TGTGCCAGCAGTTTATGGGGGGTCGCGGCCAACGTCCTGGCTTTC.

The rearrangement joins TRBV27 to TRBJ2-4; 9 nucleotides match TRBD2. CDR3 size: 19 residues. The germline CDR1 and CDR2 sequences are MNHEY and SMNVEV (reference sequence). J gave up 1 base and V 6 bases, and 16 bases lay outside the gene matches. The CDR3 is CASSPEVAGEGAAKNIQYF. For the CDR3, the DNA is TGTGCCAGCAGCCCCGAGGTAGCGGGGGAAGGGGCGGCCAAAAACATTCAGTACTTC.

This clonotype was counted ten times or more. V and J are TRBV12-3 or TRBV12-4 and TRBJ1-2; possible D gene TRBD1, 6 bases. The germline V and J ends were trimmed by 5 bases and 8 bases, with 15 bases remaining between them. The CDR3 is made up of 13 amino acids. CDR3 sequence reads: CASSPQTGKGYTF. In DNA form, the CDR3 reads TGTGCCAGCAGTCCCCAAACAGGGAAAGGCTACACCTTC.

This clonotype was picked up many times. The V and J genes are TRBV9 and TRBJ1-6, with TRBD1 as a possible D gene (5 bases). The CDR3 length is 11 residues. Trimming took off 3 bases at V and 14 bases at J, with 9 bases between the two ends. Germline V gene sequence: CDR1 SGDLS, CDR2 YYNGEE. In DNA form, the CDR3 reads TGTGCCAGCAGCGAGGGCAGGGCCCTCCACTTT. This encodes CASSEGRALHF.

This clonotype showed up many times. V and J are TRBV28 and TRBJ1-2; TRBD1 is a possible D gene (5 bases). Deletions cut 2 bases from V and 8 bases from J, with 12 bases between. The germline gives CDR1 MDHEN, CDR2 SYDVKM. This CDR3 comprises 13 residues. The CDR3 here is CASSLTGGRGYTF. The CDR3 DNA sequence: TGTGCCAGCAGTTTAACAGGCGGCAGGGGCTACACCTTC.

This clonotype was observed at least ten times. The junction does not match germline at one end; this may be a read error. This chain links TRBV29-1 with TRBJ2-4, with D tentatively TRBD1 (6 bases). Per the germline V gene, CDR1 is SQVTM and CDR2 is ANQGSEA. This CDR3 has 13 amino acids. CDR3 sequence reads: CSGGRGDKNIKYF. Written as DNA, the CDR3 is TGCAGCGGGGGTCGTGGGGACAAAAACATTAAGTACTTC.

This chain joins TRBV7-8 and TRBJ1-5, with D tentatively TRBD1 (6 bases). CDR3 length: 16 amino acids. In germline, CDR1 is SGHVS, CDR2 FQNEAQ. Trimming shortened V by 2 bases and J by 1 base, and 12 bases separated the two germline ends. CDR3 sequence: CASSLHREVSNQPQHF. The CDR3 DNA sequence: TGTGCCAGCAGCTTACACAGGGAAGTGAGCAATCAGCCCCAGCATTTT.

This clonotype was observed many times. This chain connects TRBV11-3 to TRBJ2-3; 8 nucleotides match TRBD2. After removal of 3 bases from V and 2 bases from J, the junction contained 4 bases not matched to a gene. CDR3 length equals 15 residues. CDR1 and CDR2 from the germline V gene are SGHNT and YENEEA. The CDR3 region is CASSFRGGLTDTQYF. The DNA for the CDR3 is TGTGCCAGCAGCTTCCGCGGGGGGCTCACAGATACGCAGTATTTT. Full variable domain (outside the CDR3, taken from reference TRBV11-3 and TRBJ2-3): EAGVVQSPRYKIIEKKQPVAFWCNPISGHNTLYWYLQNLGQGPELLIRYENEEAVDDSQLPKDRFSAERLKGVDSTLKIQPAELGDSAVYLCASSFRGGLTDTQYFGPGTRLTVL.

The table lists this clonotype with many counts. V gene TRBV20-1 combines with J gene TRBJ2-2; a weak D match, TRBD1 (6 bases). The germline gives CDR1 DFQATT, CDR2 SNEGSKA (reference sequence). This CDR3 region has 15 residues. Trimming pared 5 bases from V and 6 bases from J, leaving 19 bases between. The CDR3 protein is CSAPLLPGQPGELFF. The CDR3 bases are TGCAGTGCTCCACTTCTACCCGGACAGCCCGGGGAGCTGTTTTTT.

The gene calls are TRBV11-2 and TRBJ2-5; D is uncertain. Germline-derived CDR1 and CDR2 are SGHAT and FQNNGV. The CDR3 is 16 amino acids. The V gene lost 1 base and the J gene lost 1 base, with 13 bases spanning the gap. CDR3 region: CASSLAFGNLQETQYF. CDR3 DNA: TGTGCCAGCAGCTTAGCTTTCGGCAATCTCCAAGAGACCCAGTACTTC.

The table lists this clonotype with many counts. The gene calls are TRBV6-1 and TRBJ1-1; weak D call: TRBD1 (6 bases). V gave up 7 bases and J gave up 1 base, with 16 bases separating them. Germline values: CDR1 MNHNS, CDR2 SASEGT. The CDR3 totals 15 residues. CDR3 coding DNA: TGTGCCAGCACCGGCCGCGGGGGCGCGAACACTGAAGCTTTCTTT. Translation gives CASTGRGGANTEAFF.

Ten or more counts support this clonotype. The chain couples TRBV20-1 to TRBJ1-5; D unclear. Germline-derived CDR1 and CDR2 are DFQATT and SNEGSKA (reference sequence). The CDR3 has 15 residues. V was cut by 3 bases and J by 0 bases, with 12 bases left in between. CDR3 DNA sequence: TGCAGTGCTAGTGGAGGCTACTATAGCAATCAGCCCCAGCATTTT. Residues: CSASGGYYSNQPQHF.

The DNA of the CDR3 is TGTGCCACCGCTGCCGGACGGATCGTGGGCACAGATACGCAGTATTTT. Protein sequence: CATAAGRIVGTDTQYF. V and J are TRBV24-1 and TRBJ2-3; no clear D gene. Per germline, CDR1 KGHDR and CDR2 SFDVKD. CDR3 size: 16 residues. V lost 9 bases and J 1 base, leaving 19 bases between the germline ends.

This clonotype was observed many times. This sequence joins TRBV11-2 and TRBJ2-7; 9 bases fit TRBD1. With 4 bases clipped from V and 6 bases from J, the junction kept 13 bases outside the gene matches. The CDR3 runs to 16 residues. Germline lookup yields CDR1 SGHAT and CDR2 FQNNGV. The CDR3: CASSSIWDRVRFEQYF. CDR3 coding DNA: TGTGCCAGCAGCTCGATATGGGACAGGGTGCGCTTCGAGCAGTACTTC. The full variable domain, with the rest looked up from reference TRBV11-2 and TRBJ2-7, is EAGVAQSPRYKIIEKRQSVAFWCNPISGHATLYWYQQILGQGPKLLIQFQNNGVVDDSQLPKDRFSAERLKGVDSTLKIQPAKLEDSAVYLCASSSIWDRVRFEQYFGPGTRLTVT.

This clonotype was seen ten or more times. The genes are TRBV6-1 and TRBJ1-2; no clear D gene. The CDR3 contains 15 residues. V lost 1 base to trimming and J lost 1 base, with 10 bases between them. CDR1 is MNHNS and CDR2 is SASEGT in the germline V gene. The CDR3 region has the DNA TGTGCCAGCAGTGAAGTACAGCCATTTAACTATGGCTACACCTTC. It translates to CASSEVQPFNYGYTF.

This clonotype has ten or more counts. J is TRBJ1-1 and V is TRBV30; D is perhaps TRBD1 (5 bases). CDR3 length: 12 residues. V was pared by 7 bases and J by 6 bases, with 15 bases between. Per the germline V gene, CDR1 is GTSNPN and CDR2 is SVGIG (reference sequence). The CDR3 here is CAYAPGRPEAFF. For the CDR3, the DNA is TGTGCCTACGCCCCGGGGCGGCCTGAAGCTTTCTTT.

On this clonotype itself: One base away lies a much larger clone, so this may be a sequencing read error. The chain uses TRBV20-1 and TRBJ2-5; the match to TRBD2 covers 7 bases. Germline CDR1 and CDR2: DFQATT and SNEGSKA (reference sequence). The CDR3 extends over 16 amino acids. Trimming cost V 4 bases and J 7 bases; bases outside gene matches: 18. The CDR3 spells CSAKVRGDYRAGTQYF. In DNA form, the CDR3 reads TGCAGTGCTAAGGTCCGAGGGGACTATAGGGCAGGGACCCAGTACTTC.

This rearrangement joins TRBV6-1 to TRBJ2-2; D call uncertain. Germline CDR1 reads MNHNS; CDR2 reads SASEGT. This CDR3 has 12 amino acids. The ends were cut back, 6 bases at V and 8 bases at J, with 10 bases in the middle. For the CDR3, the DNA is TGTGCCAGCAGGCTCGTGGGAGGGGAGCTGTTTTTT. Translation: CASRLVGGELFF.

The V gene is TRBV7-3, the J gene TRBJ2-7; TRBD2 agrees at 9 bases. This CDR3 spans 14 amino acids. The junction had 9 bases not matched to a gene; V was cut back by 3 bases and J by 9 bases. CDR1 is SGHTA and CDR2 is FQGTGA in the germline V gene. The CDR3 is CASSLTSGSRGQYF. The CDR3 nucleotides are TGTGCCAGCAGCTTGACTAGCGGCTCGCGTGGGCAGTACTTC.

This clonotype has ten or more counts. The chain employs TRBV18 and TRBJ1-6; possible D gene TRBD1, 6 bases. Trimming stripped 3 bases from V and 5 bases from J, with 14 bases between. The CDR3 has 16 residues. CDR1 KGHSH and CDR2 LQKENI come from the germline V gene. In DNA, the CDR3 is TGTGCCAGCTCACCCGCGACAGGACGGAATAATTCACCCCTCCACTTT. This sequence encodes CASSPATGRNNSPLHF.

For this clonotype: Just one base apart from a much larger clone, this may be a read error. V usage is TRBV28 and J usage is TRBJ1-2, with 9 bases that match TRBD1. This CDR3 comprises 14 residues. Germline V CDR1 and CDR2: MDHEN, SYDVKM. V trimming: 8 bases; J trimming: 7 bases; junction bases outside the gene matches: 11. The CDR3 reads CASCPFDRGSGYTF. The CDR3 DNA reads TGTGCCAGCTGTCCCTTCGACAGGGGGTCTGGCTACACCTTC.

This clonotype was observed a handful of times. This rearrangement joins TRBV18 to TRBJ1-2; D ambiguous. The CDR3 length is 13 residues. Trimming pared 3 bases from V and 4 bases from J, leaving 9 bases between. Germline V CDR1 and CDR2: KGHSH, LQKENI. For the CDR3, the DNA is TGTGCCAGCTCACCGGACGGTCTCTATGGCTACACCTTC. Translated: CASSPDGLYGYTF.

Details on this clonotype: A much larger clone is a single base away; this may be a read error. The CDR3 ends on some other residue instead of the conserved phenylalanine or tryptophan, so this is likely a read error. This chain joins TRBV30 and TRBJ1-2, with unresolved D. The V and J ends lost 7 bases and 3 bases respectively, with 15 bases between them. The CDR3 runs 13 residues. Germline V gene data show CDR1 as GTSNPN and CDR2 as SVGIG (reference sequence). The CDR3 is CASSGAVYYGYTS. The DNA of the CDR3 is TGTGCCTCCTCAGGTGCAGTCTACTATGGCTACACCTCC.

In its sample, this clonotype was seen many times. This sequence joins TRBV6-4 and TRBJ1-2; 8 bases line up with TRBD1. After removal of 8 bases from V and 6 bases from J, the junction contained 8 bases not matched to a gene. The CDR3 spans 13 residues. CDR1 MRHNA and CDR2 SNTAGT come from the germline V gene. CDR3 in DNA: TGTGCCAGCGGGGACAGGCCTTTTCATGGCTACACCTTC. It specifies CASGDRPFHGYTF.

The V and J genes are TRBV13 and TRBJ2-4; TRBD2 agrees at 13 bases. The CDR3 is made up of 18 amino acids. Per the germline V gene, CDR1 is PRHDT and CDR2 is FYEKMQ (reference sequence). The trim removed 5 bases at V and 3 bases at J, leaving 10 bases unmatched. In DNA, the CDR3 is TGTGCCAGCAGCCGGACTAGCGGGAGTAATTGGGGCAAAAACATTCAGTACTTC. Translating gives CASSRTSGSNWGKNIQYF. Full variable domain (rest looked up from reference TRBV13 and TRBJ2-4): AAGVIQSPRHLIKEKRETATLKCYPIPRHDTVYWYQQGPGQDPQFLISFYEKMQSDKGSIPDRFSAQQFSDYHSELNMSSLELGDSALYFCASSRTSGSNWGKNIQYFGAGTRLSVL.

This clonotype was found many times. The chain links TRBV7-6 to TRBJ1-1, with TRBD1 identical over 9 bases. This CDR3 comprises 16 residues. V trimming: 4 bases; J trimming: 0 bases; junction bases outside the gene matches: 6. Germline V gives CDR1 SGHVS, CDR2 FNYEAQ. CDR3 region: CASSSDRGGLNTEAFF. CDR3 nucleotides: TGTGCCAGCAGCTCGGACAGGGGAGGGTTGAACACTGAAGCTTTCTTT.